These T cell receptor beta chains were read from a single sample in a study of T cell repertoires in cytomegalovirus infection. These receptors have no known antigen. One entry per CDR3 protein results from TCRdb running MiXCR on the reads. The sample has about 900,000 distinct CDR3 sequences; around 32% are singletons. Sequencing was performed on cultured CD8+ T cells from PBMCs, taken from culture after CMV antigen stimulation. Receptors were obtained from a human donor in good health (CMV status not recorded). Some clones in this sample may be carry-over from other donors' samples. The CDR3 runs from the conserved cysteine through the conserved F or W. The D gene is left open where the match is weak. Only part of the rows carry a size: once, few, many, or a class if the clone is expanded.

v_call: TRBV2
j_call: TRBJ1-2
d_call: TRBD1
clone_size: few
cdr3_aa: CASSGRGGYGYTF
cdr3_nt: TGTGCCAGCAGTGGCAGGGGGGGATATGGCTACACCTTC

v_call: TRBV12-3/TRBV12-4
j_call: TRBJ1-2
d_call: TRBD1
clone_size: many
cdr3_aa: CASRYRDSFSF
cdr3_nt: TGTGCCAGCAGGTACAGGGACAGTTTCTCCTTC

v_call: TRBV10-3
j_call: TRBJ1-5
d_call: -
clone_size: -
cdr3_aa: CAISESKGWPQHF
cdr3_nt: TGTGCCATCAGTGAGTCGAAGGGTTGGCCCCAGCATTTT

v_call: TRBV5-5
j_call: TRBJ2-2
d_call: -
clone_size: -
cdr3_aa: CASSSHQGTGELFF
cdr3_nt: TGTGCCAGCAGCTCACATCAAGGAACCGGGGAGCTGTTTTTT

v_call: TRBV7-6
j_call: TRBJ2-5
d_call: -
clone_size: few
cdr3_aa: CASSGRRADQETQYF
cdr3_nt: TGTGCCAGCAGCGGGCGGCGAGCGGACCAAGAGACCCAGTACTTC

v_call: TRBV12-3/TRBV12-4
j_call: TRBJ2-5
d_call: -
clone_size: many
cdr3_aa: CASSFRSGETQYF
cdr3_nt: TGTGCCAGCAGTTTCCGATCTGGGGAGACCCAGTACTTC

v_call: TRBV6-2/TRBV6-3
j_call: TRBJ1-5
d_call: -
clone_size: -
cdr3_aa: CASSYRGGYSNQPQHF
cdr3_nt: TGTGCCAGCAGTTATAGAGGCGGTTATAGCAATCAGCCCCAGCATTTT

v_call: TRBV6-1
j_call: TRBJ1-3
d_call: -
clone_size: -
cdr3_aa: CASSEALGGSGNTIYF
cdr3_nt: TGTGCCAGCAGTGAAGCGCTAGGGGGCTCTGGAAACACCATATATTTT

v_call: TRBV12-3/TRBV12-4
j_call: TRBJ1-4
d_call: TRBD1
clone_size: -
cdr3_aa: CASSLEGQGRLGEKLFF
cdr3_nt: TGTGCCAGCAGTTTAGAGGGACAGGGCCGCCTCGGTGAAAAACTGTTTTTT

v_call: TRBV14
j_call: TRBJ1-5
d_call: TRBD1
clone_size: -
cdr3_aa: CASSQSGQARRETQHF
cdr3_nt: TGTGCCAGCAGCCAATCGGGACAGGCCCGAAGGGAGACCCAGCATTTT